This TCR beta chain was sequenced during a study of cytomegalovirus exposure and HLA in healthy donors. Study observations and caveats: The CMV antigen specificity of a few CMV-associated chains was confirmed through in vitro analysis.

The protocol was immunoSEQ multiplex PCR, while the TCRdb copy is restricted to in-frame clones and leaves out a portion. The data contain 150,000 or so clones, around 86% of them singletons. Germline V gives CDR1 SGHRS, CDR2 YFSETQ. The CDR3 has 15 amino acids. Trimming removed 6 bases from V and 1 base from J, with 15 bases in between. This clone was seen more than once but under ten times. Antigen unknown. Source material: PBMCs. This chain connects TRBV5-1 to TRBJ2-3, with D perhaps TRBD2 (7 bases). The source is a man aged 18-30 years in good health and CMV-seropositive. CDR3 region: CASNQGGGGTDTQYF. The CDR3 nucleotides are TGCGCCAGCAACCAAGGAGGGGGGGGCACAGATACGCAGTATTTT.